This section outlines one T cell receptor beta chain sequence together with its context. One entry per CDR3 protein, without DNA, is what TCRdb gives after re-calling the 5' RACE reads. In total, the table holds 550,000 or so distinct CDR3 sequences. This sample was included in a study of T cells expressing NK-cell markers. Germline-derived CDR1 and CDR2 are SGHRS and YFSETQ. The CDR3 runs to 14 residues. The chain couples TRBV5-1 to TRBJ2-3; TCRdb indicates TRBD1, and absent DNA this call remains unverified. This TCR derives from a man between 18 and 35 years old in good health. The specimen was blood T cells: a sorted CD56 or NKG2C T cell subset, CD4+ or CD8+ T cells, or bulk PBMC T cells (not recorded which). The CDR3 loop reads CASGSRGQGDTQYF.